A selection of T cell receptor beta chains follows, all from one sample in a study of T cells after yellow fever vaccination. TCRdb fed the 5' RACE reads into MiXCR, producing one record per CDR3 protein. The sample includes some 96,000 distinct CDR3 sequences, about 8.4% seen only once; the top ten take approximately 17%. Sequencing was performed on CD8+ T cells not binding an NS4B(214-222) dextramer, sorted from PBMCs, taken roughly 15 days after the first yellow fever vaccination. These receptors all come from a man aged 18 to 29 who received the YFV17D yellow fever vaccine. CDR3s include the opening cysteine and the closing phenylalanine or tryptophan. D genes are given only for firm matches. Only some rows state a clone size, as once, few, many or a class for expanded clones.

NA	TRBJ2-2	TRBV20-1	NA	TGCAGTGCGACTTCTGGGGCCACCGGGGAGCTGTTTTTT	CSATSGATGELFF
NA	TRBJ2-7	TRBV13	TRBD1	TGTGCCAGCAGCCCAAGGGTAGGGGACAGGGCCTCCTACGAGCAGTACTTC	CASSPRVGDRASYEQYF
few	TRBJ1-4	TRBV4-1	NA	TGCGCCAGCAGCCAAGTTTCCCAGCCCAATGAAAAACTGTTTTTT	CASSQVSQPNEKLFF
few	TRBJ2-1	TRBV10-3	NA	TGTGCCATCAGTGAGTCGGCGGGGTCGTACAATGAGCAGTTCTTC	CAISESAGSYNEQFF
many	TRBJ2-6	TRBV4-1	TRBD1	TGCGCCAGCAGCCAACCTGGGGGGACAGGGGGCTTCTCTGGGGCCAACGTCCTGACTTTC	CASSQPGGTGGFSGANVLTF
NA	TRBJ2-1	TRBV28	TRBD2	TGTGCCAGCAGCCGAATTAGCGGGGGGACCTACAATGAGCAGTTCTTC	CASSRISGGTYNEQFF
few	TRBJ2-7	TRBV7-2	NA	TGTGCCAGCAGCTTAGCCTGGGATAGGGAGTACGAGCAGTACTTC	CASSLAWDREYEQYF
many	TRBJ1-5	TRBV12-3/TRBV12-4	NA	TGTGCCAGCAGTTTAGGTCAGCCCCAGCATTTT	CASSLGQPQHF
many	TRBJ1-2	TRBV7-2	NA	TGTGCCAGCAGCACAACAGTCTCCTATGGCTACACCTTC	CASSTTVSYGYTF
NA	TRBJ2-1	TRBV6-2/TRBV6-3	NA	TGTGCCACCCGTGGAGGACTGGGATACAATGAGCAGTTCTTC	CATRGGLGYNEQFF
many	TRBJ2-2	TRBV4-1	NA	TGCGCCAGCAGCCGTCAGGATGGCAGCAACACCGGGGAGCTGTTTTTT	CASSRQDGSNTGELFF
NA	TRBJ1-2	TRBV4-1	TRBD1	TGCGCCAGCAGCCAAGGGGACAGGGCGACCTTC	CASSQGDRATF
NA	TRBJ2-7	TRBV5-1	NA	TGCGCCAGCAGCTTGGCGGCGAACGGTCCTACTGGCGAGCAGTACTTC	CASSLAANGPTGEQYF
NA	TRBJ2-7	TRBV27	TRBD2	TGTGCCAGCAGTCCCGGGACTAGCGGGGTTAACGAGCAGTACTTC	CASSPGTSGVNEQYF